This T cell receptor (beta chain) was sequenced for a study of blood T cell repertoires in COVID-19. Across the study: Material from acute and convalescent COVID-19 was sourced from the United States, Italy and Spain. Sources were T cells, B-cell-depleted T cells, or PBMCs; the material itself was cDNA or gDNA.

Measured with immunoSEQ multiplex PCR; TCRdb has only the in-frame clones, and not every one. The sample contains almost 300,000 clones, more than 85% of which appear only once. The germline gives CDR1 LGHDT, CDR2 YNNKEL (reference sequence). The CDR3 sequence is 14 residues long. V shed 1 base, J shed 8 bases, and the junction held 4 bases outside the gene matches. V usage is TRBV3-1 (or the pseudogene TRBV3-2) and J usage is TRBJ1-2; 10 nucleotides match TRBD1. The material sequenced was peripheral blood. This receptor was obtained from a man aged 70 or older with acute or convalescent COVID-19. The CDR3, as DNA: TGTGCCAGCAGCCAAGGGGGACAGGGGCGAGGCTACACCTTC. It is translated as CASSQGGQGRGYTF.